This T cell receptor beta chain came from a study of T cell responses to AZD1222 COVID-19 vaccine. The protocol was immunoSEQ multiplex PCR, while the TCRdb copy is restricted to in-frame clones and leaves out a portion. The table records about 140,000 clones, around 92% of them present only once. Germline V gene lookup returns CDR1 MDHEN and CDR2 SYDVKM. V lost 3 bases, J lost 5 bases, and 7 bases lay in between. This CDR3 spans 12 amino acids. The sequences come from peripheral blood, collected after recovery from COVID-19. This chain joins TRBV28 and TRBJ1-2; D is ambiguous. The sequence was collected from an adult who had recovered from COVID-19. CDR3: CASSFGPYGYTF. In nucleotides, the CDR3 is TGTGCCAGCAGTTTCGGCCCTTATGGCTACACCTTC.